Presented here are 12 T cell receptor beta chains from one specimen sequenced in a study of control samples from healthy donors and cancer patients. Repertoires were generated with immunoSEQ multiplex PCR, while TCRdb's copy carries only in-frame clones and drops some. The table shows some 74,000 clones, with more than 70% occurring only once. Sequencing was done on a sample of blood. The receptors here all came from a woman between 50 and 59 years old in good health.

V gene TRBV12-3 or TRBV12-4 combines with J gene TRBJ2-2; the D is unclear. The ends were cut back, 5 bases at V and 5 bases at J, with 9 bases in the middle. The CDR3 has 13 amino acids. CDR3 residues: CASSLQLTGELFF. CDR3 bases: TGTGCCAGCAGTCTTCAGTTAACCGGGGAGCTGTTTTTT.

The CDR3 sequence: CASSESRRGSGYTF. The CDR3 DNA follows: TGTGCCAGCAGTGAATCCCGGAGGGGTAGTGGCTACACCTTC. V is TRBV6-1 and J is TRBJ1-2; a possible D gene is TRBD1 (5 bases). Germline lookup yields CDR1 MNHNS and CDR2 SASEGT. Trimming shortened V by 2 bases and J by 7 bases, and 14 bases separated the two germline ends. This CDR3 region has 14 residues.

This clone was picked up a small number of times. The rearrangement links TRBV18 to TRBJ1-1; D is unclear. The CDR3 loop spans 13 amino acids. In germline, CDR1 is KGHSH, CDR2 LQKENI. V was shortened by 3 bases and J by 3 bases, with 8 bases between the two germline ends. CDR3 bases: TGTGCCAGCTCACCTATCCAGTACACTGAAGCTTTCTTT. Encoded protein: CASSPIQYTEAFF.

This chain links TRBV7-8 with TRBJ2-2; possible D gene TRBD2, 5 bases. Germline CDR1 SGHVS, CDR2 FQNEAQ. There are 16 residues in the CDR3. Trimming removed 5 bases from V and 7 bases from J, with 20 bases in between. The CDR3 sequence: CASSLTTTAGFGELFF. The CDR3 region has the DNA TGTGCCAGCAGCCTTACGACCACGGCGGGTTTCGGGGAGCTGTTTTTT.

The chain carries TRBV29-1 and TRBJ1-2; 11 nucleotides match TRBD1. V was clipped by 3 bases and J by 5 bases; unmatched bases: 5. CDR1 and CDR2 (germline): SQVTM, ANQGSEA. The length of the CDR3 is 14 residues. In nucleotides, the CDR3 is TGCAGCGTTGACGGGACAGGGGGGGTTTATGGCTACACCTTC. Its protein product is CSVDGTGGVYGYTF. Filled out from reference TRBV29-1 and TRBJ1-2, the complete variable domain reads SAVISQKPSRDICQRGTSLTIQCQVDSQVTMMFWYRQQPGQSLTLIATANQGSEATYESGFVIDKFPISRPNLTFSTLTVSNMSPEDSSIYLCSVDGTGGVYGYTFGSGTRLTVV.

The genes are TRBV7-9 and TRBJ1-2; D might be TRBD1 (6 bases). The germline V gene encodes CDR1 SEHNR and CDR2 FQNEAQ (reference sequence). The V end was cut by 2 bases, the J end by 7 bases, with 11 bases between. The CDR3 has 13 residues. The CDR3 nucleotides are TGTGCCAGCAGCTTAAAACAGGGCCTTGGCTACACCTTC. Its protein is CASSLKQGLGYTF.

The V call is TRBV5-1, the J call TRBJ2-6, with D uncertain. The CDR3 sequence is 15 residues long. CDR1 and CDR2 (germline): SGHRS, YFSETQ. Trimming left V 2 bases short and J 0 bases short, with 6 bases between. This CDR3 reads CASSFTGSGANVLTF. CDR3 DNA sequence: TGCGCCAGCAGCTTCACGGGCTCTGGGGCCAACGTCCTGACTTTC.

The chain links TRBV9 to TRBJ1-5; weak D call: TRBD1 (6 bases). The CDR3 spans 14 residues. The V gene's germline CDR1 is SGDLS and CDR2 YYNGEE. The V and J ends lost 4 bases and 4 bases respectively, with 12 bases between them. The CDR3 loop reads CASSSTGTNQPQHF. CDR3 in DNA: TGTGCCAGCAGCTCGACAGGTACTAATCAGCCCCAGCATTTT.

This sequence joins TRBV19 and TRBJ1-1; tentative D call: TRBD1 (6 bases). The CDR3 extends over 12 amino acids. With 6 bases removed from V and 5 bases from J, the gap between germline ends came to 10 bases. Germline V gene lookup returns CDR1 LNHDA and CDR2 SQIVND (reference sequence). The CDR3 bases are TGTGCCAGTAGCCTACAGGGAACTGAAGCTTTCTTT. Translated, it gives CASSLQGTEAFF.

This clone showed up just a few times. Additional DNA sequences in this sample encode the identical CDR3. The chain couples TRBV19 to TRBJ1-6; no reliable D call. Germline CDR1 and CDR2: LNHDA and SQIVND (reference sequence). This CDR3 is built from 11 residues. V shed 5 bases and J shed 7 bases, with 3 bases lying between them. The CDR3 is CASSSNSPLHF. The CDR3 DNA reads as TGTGCCAGTAGTTCAAATTCACCCCTCCACTTT.

This chain uses TRBV27 with TRBJ2-1; 9 nucleotides align to TRBD2. Losses at the gene ends were 5 bases for V and 1 base for J; bases not matched to a gene: 3. The CDR3 length is 15 residues. CDR1 and CDR2 from the germline V gene are MNHEY and SMNVEV (reference sequence). CDR3 in DNA: TGTGCCAGCAGTGGAAGCGGGGGGTCCTACAATGAGCAGTTCTTC. Protein product: CASSGSGGSYNEQFF.

V is TRBV10-1 and J is TRBJ1-2; the D gene is possibly TRBD1 (6 bases). This CDR3 spans 13 amino acids. Germline V lookup: CDR1 WNHNN, CDR2 SYGVQD (reference sequence). V was shortened by 5 bases and J by 4 bases, with 11 bases between the two germline ends. Here the CDR3 DNA reads TGCGCCAGCAGTCCAGGGGCCCCCTATGGCTACACCTTC. Protein: CASSPGAPYGYTF.